This TCR beta chain was profiled in a study of CD8+ T cells in alopecia areata. General observations from the study: On tofacitinib, scalp and blood still held many of the expanded lesional clones. Within the top 100, expanded CD8+ clones significantly decreased with tofacitinib, as did scalp clonality.

The treatment was: oral pan-JAK inhibitor, 5-10 mg twice daily. Extraction and reverse transcription of RNA yielded cDNA as the sequencing template. Repertoires were generated with immunoSEQ multiplex PCR, while TCRdb's copy carries only in-frame clones and drops some. Counted here are about 250,000 clones, 50% to 75% occurring once; the ten biggest clones make up about 0.9%. This clone has a single count. The antigen is unknown. V lost 6 bases, J lost 5 bases, and 5 bases stayed unmatched. Looked up from germline, CDR1 is SNHLY and CDR2 is FYNNEI. This CDR3 comprises 14 residues. The specimen was CD4+ T cells sorted from blood, collected around week 53, from a patient treated with tofacitinib. This receptor was taken from a human donor with alopecia areata. This sequence joins TRBV2 and TRBJ2-3; 10 bases fit TRBD1. The CDR3 DNA follows: TGTGCCAGCAGAAAGACAGGGGGCGTAGATACGCAGTATTTT. It specifies CASRKTGGVDTQYF. The full variable domain, in which reference TRBV2 and TRBJ2-3 provide the parts outside the CDR3, is EPEVTQTPSHQVTQMGQEVILRCVPISNHLYFYWYRQILGQKVEFLVSFYNNEISEKSEIFDDQFSVERPDGSNFTLKIRSTKLEDSAMYFCASRKTGGVDTQYFGPGTRLTVL.